Described below is a single T cell receptor beta chain sequence and its context. What antigen it recognizes has not been identified. Base qualities were left out, and no much larger clone turns up one base away. The data derive from a study of control samples from healthy donors and cancer patients (dated by TCRdb to the early 2020s). The receptor library was made with the immunoSEQ multiplex PCR assay. Here the immuneACCESS table is served through TCRdb, limited to in-frame sequences with V and J called. Missing clones are a known gap in these copies; in checked studies unresolved V genes cover under half, and the rest lacks a known reason. Across this sample there are some 77,000 clones, with 70% to 90% seen only once. The ten largest clones represent roughly 7.6% of the sample. The sequencing input was blood. The source of this sequence is a woman in her fifties or sixties in good health.

The DNA reads TGTGCCAGCAGCCTTTGGCCAGGTTCCTACGAGCAGTACTTC. It translates as CASSLWPGSYEQYF. The chain couples TRBV3-1 (or the pseudogene TRBV3-2) to TRBJ2-7; the D gene cannot be named for sure. Taken from cysteine to phenylalanine, the CDR3 has 14 residues. The retained sequence is limited to the CDR3, 42 bases, with the frame set at the first base. In the germline V gene (reference sequence), CDR1 corresponds to LGHDT and CDR2 to YNNKEL. The junction shows trimming of 4 bases on V and 1 base on J, plus 11 bases between the germline ends.